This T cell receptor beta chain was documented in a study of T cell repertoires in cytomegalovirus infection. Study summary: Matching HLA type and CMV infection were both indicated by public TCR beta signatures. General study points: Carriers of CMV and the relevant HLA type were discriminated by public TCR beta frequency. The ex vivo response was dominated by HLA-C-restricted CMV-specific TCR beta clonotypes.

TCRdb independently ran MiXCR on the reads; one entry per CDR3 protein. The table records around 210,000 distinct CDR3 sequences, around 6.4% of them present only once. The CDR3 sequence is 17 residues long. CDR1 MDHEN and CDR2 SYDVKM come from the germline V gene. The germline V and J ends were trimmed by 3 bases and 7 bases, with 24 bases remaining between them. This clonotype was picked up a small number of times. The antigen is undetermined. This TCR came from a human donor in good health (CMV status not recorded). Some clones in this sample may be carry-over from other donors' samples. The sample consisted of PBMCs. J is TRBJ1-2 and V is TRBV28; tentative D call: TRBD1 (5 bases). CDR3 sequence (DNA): TGTGCCAGCAGTTTTTTCCGGGGGACCCTTCTCCGGGGTGGCTACACCTTC. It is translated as CASSFFRGTLLRGGYTF.